These 20 T cell receptor beta chains came from one sample sequenced in a study of blood T cell repertoires in COVID-19. TCRdb's copy holds only in-frame clones and misses some; the assay was immunoSEQ multiplex PCR. The table includes more than 200,000 clones, around nine tenths detected once. Material for sequencing was PBMCs or T cells enriched from blood (not recorded which). These receptor sequences come from a woman aged 25 to 45 who had recovered from COVID-19.

The gene calls are TRBV5-1 and TRBJ2-7; 9 bases line up with TRBD1. Germline V CDR1 and CDR2: SGHRS, YFSETQ. The CDR3 has 16 amino acids. The trim removed 0 bases at V and 3 bases at J, leaving 7 bases unmatched. CDR3 sequence reads: CASSLEPGTGLYEQYF. DNA of the CDR3: TGCGCCAGCAGCTTGGAGCCCGGGACAGGGCTCTACGAGCAGTACTTC.

The chain recombines TRBV11-3 with TRBJ1-1; 9 nucleotides match TRBD1. Germline values: CDR1 SGHNT, CDR2 YENEEA. This CDR3 is built from 15 residues. The J segment lost 5 bases and the V segment lost 4 bases, leaving 8 bases of the junction unmatched. The CDR3 bases are TGTGCCAGCAGCTCCGGACAGGGGCGCCATACTGAAGCTTTCTTT. It specifies CASSSGQGRHTEAFF.

The rearrangement joins TRBV7-3 to TRBJ2-1, with 10 bases that match TRBD1. Germline V CDR1 and CDR2: SGHTA, FQGTGA. This CDR3 spans 13 amino acids. J was trimmed by 7 bases and V by 5 bases; bases with no gene match: 2. The CDR3 DNA reads as TGTGCCAGCAGCCTGGGACAGGGGAATGAGCAGTTCTTC. It specifies CASSLGQGNEQFF.

The chain employs TRBV30 and TRBJ2-5, with a tentative D call TRBD2 (6 bases). Germline V gene lookup returns CDR1 GTSNPN and CDR2 SVGIG (reference sequence). CDR3 length equals 15 residues. V lost 0 bases, J lost 0 bases, and 11 bases lay in between. The CDR3: CAWSVHAGYQETQYF. CDR3 nucleotide sequence: TGTGCCTGGAGTGTACATGCGGGGTACCAAGAGACCCAGTACTTC.

In DNA form, the CDR3 reads TGTGCCAGCAGCTTTACACAGGGCCAATACCGGGAGACCCAGTACTTC. It encodes CASSFTQGQYRETQYF. J is TRBJ2-5 and V is TRBV7-9, with D possibly matching TRBD1 (6 bases). CDR3 size: 16 residues. Trimming pared 3 bases from V and 5 bases from J, leaving 19 bases between. CDR1 is SEHNR, CDR2 FQNEAQ, per germline (reference sequence).

CDR3 sequence (DNA): TGTGCCAGCAGTGTTAGGGGGAGAGGCGGCTACACCTTC. It codes for CASSVRGRGGYTF. The J gene is TRBJ1-2, the V gene TRBV27, with D perhaps matching TRBD1 (6 bases). V was shortened by 5 bases and J by 8 bases, with 15 bases between the two germline ends. The germline gives CDR1 MNHEY, CDR2 SMNVEV (reference sequence). The CDR3 length is 13 residues.

This clone was detected once. V usage is TRBV14 and J usage is TRBJ2-3; 11 positions match TRBD2. V gave up 4 bases and J gave up 2 bases; unmatched junction bases: 8. Germline loops: CDR1 SGHDN, CDR2 FVKESK. This CDR3 spans 17 amino acids. In DNA form, the CDR3 reads TGTGCCAGCAGCCGTACCGGGACTAGCGGTACCACAGATACGCAGTATTTT. Encoded protein: CASSRTGTSGTTDTQYF.

With respect to this clone: Other DNA sequences in the same sample also yield this CDR3. The gene calls are TRBV9 and TRBJ2-1; D remains unclear. Trimming stripped 0 bases from V and 2 bases from J, with 9 bases between. Germline V gene data show CDR1 as SGDLS and CDR2 as YYNGEE. The CDR3 is 15 residues long. CDR3 coding DNA: TGTGCCAGCAGCGTAGGGGCAGCCGCCTACAATGAGCAGTTCTTC. It yields the protein CASSVGAAAYNEQFF.

The V gene is TRBV9, the J gene TRBJ1-1; 7 bases match TRBD1. This CDR3 contains 17 residues. With V trimmed by 6 bases and J by 0 bases, 14 bases remained unmatched. CDR1 SGDLS and CDR2 YYNGEE come from the germline V gene. The CDR3 DNA is TGTGCCAGCAAGGGCTTAGGGACCGGGACAGTGAACACTGAAGCTTTCTTT. Translated: CASKGLGTGTVNTEAFF.

This chain uses TRBV27 with TRBJ1-6; tentative D call: TRBD1 (5 bases). CDR1 is MNHEY, CDR2 SMNVEV, per germline (reference sequence). This CDR3 is 14 amino acids long. Trimming removed 6 bases at V and 7 bases at J, with 13 bases between. The CDR3, as DNA: TGTGCCAGCAGCCAAGACAGTGACAATTCACCCCTCCACTTT. Amino acid sequence: CASSQDSDNSPLHF.

This clone was detected once. The CDR3 loop is CASQSGSYEQYF. CDR3 coding DNA: TGTGCCAGCCAAAGCGGGAGCTACGAGCAGTACTTC. The gene calls are TRBV28 and TRBJ2-7; 8 bases are shared with TRBD2. Germline CDR1 and CDR2: MDHEN and SYDVKM. V trimming: 8 bases; J trimming: 3 bases; junction bases outside the gene matches: 3. This CDR3 is built from 12 residues.

This clone was observed once. This chain joins TRBV3-1 (or the pseudogene TRBV3-2) and TRBJ2-7; 7 nucleotides align to TRBD2. J gave up 3 bases and V 4 bases, and 6 bases lay outside the gene matches. From germline, CDR1 is LGHDT and CDR2 YNNKEL (reference sequence). The CDR3 contains 14 residues. CDR3 sequence reads: CASSREGLSYEQYF. CDR3 DNA: TGTGCCAGCAGCCGAGAGGGACTAAGCTACGAGCAGTACTTC.

The chain carries TRBV6-1 and TRBJ1-6; the D is unclear. The CDR3 contains 16 residues. CDR1 and CDR2 from the germline V gene are MNHNS and SASEGT. V shed 4 bases and J shed 9 bases, with 19 bases lying between them. The DNA of the CDR3 is TGTGCCAGCAGTGGGGTCTCCTCCCGGGTCGGTTCACCCCTCCACTTT. It yields the protein CASSGVSSRVGSPLHF.

This clone was picked up a small number of times. The rearrangement joins TRBV5-1 to TRBJ2-1; 10 bases agree with TRBD2. Germline V gene data show CDR1 as SGHRS and CDR2 as YFSETQ. V lost 4 bases and J lost 9; bases outside the gene matches: 13. The CDR3 length is 16 residues. The DNA for the CDR3 is TGCGCCAGCAGCCAGGGAGGTACTAGCGGGATGGTTGAGCAGTTCTTC. Translation: CASSQGGTSGMVEQFF.

The chain links TRBV6-1 to TRBJ2-3; D is perhaps TRBD2 (6 bases). CDR3 length: 17 residues. Between the trimmed V and J ends, which lost 3 bases and 4 bases, there was a span of 20 bases. CDR1 and CDR2 (germline): MNHNS, SASEGT. The CDR3 sequence is CASSDPLSGGGADTQYF. The CDR3 coding sequence is TGTGCCAGCAGTGACCCCTTATCCGGGGGAGGTGCAGATACGCAGTATTTT.

The chain couples TRBV10-3 to TRBJ2-7; 9 bases align to TRBD1. V lost 2 bases, J lost 4 bases, and 6 bases stayed unmatched. This CDR3 contains 15 residues. The V gene's germline CDR1 is ENHRY and CDR2 SYGVKD. This CDR3 reads CAISEPGQGRYEQYF. The CDR3 DNA reads TGTGCCATCAGTGAGCCCGGACAGGGGCGGTACGAGCAGTACTTC.

The genes are TRBV6-2 or TRBV6-3 and TRBJ2-7; no reliable D call. This CDR3 is 14 amino acids long. Trimming pared 0 bases from V and 7 bases from J, leaving 13 bases between. Germline CDR1 and CDR2: MNHEY and SVGEGT. CDR3 sequence reads: CASSYSMGSQEQYF. In nucleotides, the CDR3 is TGTGCCAGCAGTTACTCGATGGGCAGCCAAGAGCAGTACTTC.

The gene calls are TRBV7-4 and TRBJ1-1; TRBD1 is a possible D gene (5 bases). Germline values: CDR1 SGHVT, CDR2 SQSDAQ. The CDR3 is 16 amino acids. The V and J ends lost 6 bases and 4 bases respectively, with 21 bases between them. The CDR3 loop is CASRSARGVPGTEAFF. The CDR3 DNA reads TGTGCCAGCAGGTCAGCCCGGGGGGTTCCGGGCACTGAAGCTTTCTTT.

The CDR3 DNA follows: TGTGCCAGCAGCCTAGCGGGGAGTTACTACGAGCAGTACTTC. Residues: CASSLAGSYYEQYF. The gene calls are TRBV6-2 or TRBV6-3 and TRBJ2-7, with 9 bases that match TRBD2. J gave up 3 bases and V 6 bases, and 6 bases lay outside the gene matches. The CDR3 consists of 14 residues. The germline CDR1 and CDR2 sequences are MNHEY and SVGEGT.

The chain combines TRBV7-2 with TRBJ2-1; D gene unclear. Trimming left V 1 base short and J 4 bases short, with 11 bases between. The CDR3 has 15 residues. CDR1 is SGHTA and CDR2 is FQGNSA in the germline V gene. Here the CDR3 reads CASSLERLPYNEQFF. CDR3 DNA sequence: TGTGCCAGCAGCTTAGAGAGGCTGCCTTACAATGAGCAGTTCTTC.